This is a list of T cell receptor beta chains from one sample in a study of CD8 T cells in Susac syndrome. From the immunoSEQ multiplex PCR reads, TCRdb called clonotypes with MiXCR, one entry per CDR3 protein. The sample consists of under 250,000 distinct CDR3 sequences, around 93% of them appearing once. The sequenced sample consisted of CD4+ T cells from PBMCs. These receptors came from a human donor with multiple sclerosis. Both conserved end residues are part of each CDR3. The order of the fields is V gene, J gene, clone size, D gene, CDR3 DNA, CDR3 protein. The D gene is left open where the match is weak. Clone sizes are given selectively: once, few, many, or a class where the clone is expanded.

V gene: TRBV5-1
J gene: TRBJ2-1
clone size: NA
D gene: TRBD2
CDR3 DNA: TGCGCCAGCAGACTACTGACTAGCGGGGGGGCCGATGAGCAGTTCTTC
CDR3 protein: CASRLLTSGGADEQFF

V gene: TRBV5-1
J gene: TRBJ2-1
clone size: NA
D gene: NA
CDR3 DNA: TGCGCCAGCAGCTTGCCCACTAGCCTCAATGAGCAGTTCTTC
CDR3 protein: CASSLPTSLNEQFF

V gene: TRBV3-1
J gene: TRBJ2-5
clone size: once
D gene: NA
CDR3 DNA: TGTGCCAGCGATTCAGGGATGCAAGAGACCCAGTACTTC
CDR3 protein: CASDSGMQETQYF

V gene: TRBV5-1
J gene: TRBJ1-1
clone size: once
D gene: NA
CDR3 DNA: TGCGCCAGCAGCCAGCCCCCGGGCAGGGAAGCTTTCTTT
CDR3 protein: CASSQPPGREAFF

V gene: TRBV10-2
J gene: TRBJ2-5
clone size: NA
D gene: NA
CDR3 DNA: TGCGCCAGCAGTGCGACCCCCGTCGGGGAGACCCAGTACTTC
CDR3 protein: CASSATPVGETQYF

V gene: TRBV6-2/TRBV6-3
J gene: TRBJ1-5
clone size: NA
D gene: TRBD1
CDR3 DNA: TGTGCCAGCAGCGGGGGACAGGGGGCCCCCAATCAGCCCCAGCATTTT
CDR3 protein: CASSGGQGAPNQPQHF

V gene: TRBV11-1
J gene: TRBJ1-1
clone size: NA
D gene: NA
CDR3 DNA: TGTGCCAGCAGCATAAGACCAGGGGAAACTGAAGCTTTCTTT
CDR3 protein: CASSIRPGETEAFF

V gene: TRBV7-8
J gene: TRBJ2-7
clone size: NA
D gene: TRBD1
CDR3 DNA: TGTGCCAGTTTAGGGGGGACAGGGTACTCCTACGAGCAGTACTTC
CDR3 protein: CASLGGTGYSYEQYF

V gene: TRBV7-9
J gene: TRBJ2-5
clone size: NA
D gene: NA
CDR3 DNA: TGTGCCAGCAGCTTAGCCGGAGCGGAGACCCAGTACTTC
CDR3 protein: CASSLAGAETQYF

V gene: TRBV29-1
J gene: TRBJ1-3
clone size: NA
D gene: NA
CDR3 DNA: TGCAGCGTTGCAAAGACAGGAGGAAACACCATATATTTT
CDR3 protein: CSVAKTGGNTIYF

V gene: TRBV20-1
J gene: TRBJ1-5
clone size: NA
D gene: NA
CDR3 DNA: TGCAGTGCTCCCTCGGAGGGTACCCATCAGCCCCAGCATTTT
CDR3 protein: CSAPSEGTHQPQHF

V gene: TRBV27
J gene: TRBJ1-6
clone size: NA
D gene: NA
CDR3 DNA: TGTGCCAGCAGTTTAAGCGATTATTCACCCCTCCACTTT
CDR3 protein: CASSLSDYSPLHF

V gene: TRBV20-1
J gene: TRBJ1-1
clone size: NA
D gene: NA
CDR3 DNA: TGCAGTGCTAGTCGTTTCAGGGAGGCTTTCTTT
CDR3 protein: CSASRFREAFF

V gene: TRBV29-1
J gene: TRBJ1-2
clone size: NA
D gene: NA
CDR3 DNA: TGCAGCGTTGACGATACCTCCGGTAATGGCTACACCTTC
CDR3 protein: CSVDDTSGNGYTF

V gene: TRBV10-3
J gene: TRBJ1-2
clone size: NA
D gene: NA
CDR3 DNA: TGTGCCATCAGGGAAAACACCGGCGGCTACACCTTC
CDR3 protein: CAIRENTGGYTF

V gene: TRBV9
J gene: TRBJ2-5
clone size: NA
D gene: NA
CDR3 DNA: TGTGCCAGCAGCGCGGGGGACGGGTGGGAGACCCAGTACTTC
CDR3 protein: CASSAGDGWETQYF

V gene: TRBV12-3/TRBV12-4
J gene: TRBJ1-6
clone size: once
D gene: NA
CDR3 DNA: TGTGCCAGCAGTTTGACAGGCAGGAATAATTCACCCCTCCACTTT
CDR3 protein: CASSLTGRNNSPLHF

V gene: TRBV24-1
J gene: TRBJ2-5
clone size: NA
D gene: TRBD2
CDR3 DNA: TGTGCCACCAGTCCCGGGACTAGCTGGCAAGAGACCCAGTACTTC
CDR3 protein: CATSPGTSWQETQYF

V gene: TRBV27
J gene: TRBJ1-1
clone size: NA
D gene: NA
CDR3 DNA: TGTGCCAGCTGGGGGCGGTCCATGAACACTGAAGCTTTCTTT
CDR3 protein: CASWGRSMNTEAFF

V gene: TRBV2
J gene: TRBJ2-3
clone size: NA
D gene: NA
CDR3 DNA: TGTGCCAGCAGTTCAGAATCAGATACGCAGTATTTT
CDR3 protein: CASSSESDTQYF

V gene: TRBV7-9
J gene: TRBJ2-5
clone size: NA
D gene: NA
CDR3 DNA: TGTGCCAGCAGCTTCCGGGGATTCGATGATGAGACCCAGTACTTC
CDR3 protein: CASSFRGFDDETQYF

V gene: TRBV30
J gene: TRBJ1-5
clone size: once
D gene: NA
CDR3 DNA: TGTGCCTGGACTACAGGGTCGGATCAGCCCCAGCATTTT
CDR3 protein: CAWTTGSDQPQHF

V gene: TRBV4-1
J gene: TRBJ1-2
clone size: NA
D gene: NA
CDR3 DNA: TGCGCCAGCAGCCAAGAGGGGTGGGATGGCTACACCTTC
CDR3 protein: CASSQEGWDGYTF

V gene: TRBV30
J gene: TRBJ1-1
clone size: NA
D gene: NA
CDR3 DNA: TGTGCCTGGAGTGAGGGACGGGAGAACACTGAAGCTTTCTTT
CDR3 protein: CAWSEGRENTEAFF

V gene: TRBV20-1
J gene: TRBJ2-7
clone size: once
D gene: TRBD1
CDR3 DNA: TGCAGTGCTTCGACAGGGGCCCACGAGCAGTACTTC
CDR3 protein: CSASTGAHEQYF

V gene: TRBV5-1
J gene: TRBJ2-5
clone size: NA
D gene: NA
CDR3 DNA: TGCGCCAGCAGCTTGGAGGGGGGTCCTGGGGAGACCCAGTACTTC
CDR3 protein: CASSLEGGPGETQYF

V gene: TRBV19
J gene: TRBJ2-7
clone size: NA
D gene: TRBD1
CDR3 DNA: TGTGCCAGCCAAGACAGGGGGGGCCGGGAGCAGTACTTC
CDR3 protein: CASQDRGGREQYF

V gene: TRBV3-1
J gene: TRBJ1-2
clone size: few
D gene: NA
CDR3 DNA: TGTGCCAGCAGCCAAGGGGGTGGCTACACCTTC
CDR3 protein: CASSQGGGYTF

V gene: TRBV27
J gene: TRBJ2-3
clone size: NA
D gene: NA
CDR3 DNA: TGTGCCAGCAGCCGAGGGGGGTATACGCAGTATTTT
CDR3 protein: CASSRGGYTQYF

V gene: TRBV12-3/TRBV12-4
J gene: TRBJ2-7
clone size: NA
D gene: NA
CDR3 DNA: TGTGCCAGCATGAGAGGGTCGGGCGAGCAGTACTTC
CDR3 protein: CASMRGSGEQYF

V gene: TRBV28
J gene: TRBJ1-4
clone size: NA
D gene: NA
CDR3 DNA: TGTGCCAGCAGTTTCTCTGGGGAACTGTTTTTT
CDR3 protein: CASSFSGELFF

V gene: TRBV3-1
J gene: TRBJ2-1
clone size: NA
D gene: NA
CDR3 DNA: TGTGCCAGCAGCCTTTATGAGAGCAATGAGCAGTTCTTC
CDR3 protein: CASSLYESNEQFF

V gene: TRBV29-1
J gene: TRBJ2-4
clone size: NA
D gene: NA
CDR3 DNA: TGCAGCGTTGAAGATTCGGGGCAAGCCAAAAACATTCAGTACTTC
CDR3 protein: CSVEDSGQAKNIQYF

V gene: TRBV2
J gene: TRBJ2-4
clone size: NA
D gene: NA
CDR3 DNA: TGTGCCAGCACCGGTGGCCCCGGAGGTATCTGGAAAAACATTCAGTACTTC
CDR3 protein: CASTGGPGGIWKNIQYF

V gene: TRBV29-1
J gene: TRBJ2-1
clone size: NA
D gene: TRBD2
CDR3 DNA: TGCAGCGTCGGAACAAGACTAGCCTCCTACAATGAGCAGTTCTTC
CDR3 protein: CSVGTRLASYNEQFF

V gene: TRBV24-1
J gene: TRBJ2-1
clone size: NA
D gene: TRBD2
CDR3 DNA: TGTGCCACCAGTGACCAAGGACTAGTAAGCTACAATGAGCAGTTCTTC
CDR3 protein: CATSDQGLVSYNEQFF

V gene: TRBV5-1
J gene: TRBJ2-5
clone size: NA
D gene: NA
CDR3 DNA: TGCGCCAGCAGCTTGTTTGCAGCCCAAGAGACCCAGTACTTC
CDR3 protein: CASSLFAAQETQYF

V gene: TRBV19
J gene: TRBJ1-1
clone size: NA
D gene: TRBD1
CDR3 DNA: TGTGCCAGTATAGGGAAGGGGGCGTCTGAAGCTTTCTTT
CDR3 protein: CASIGKGASEAFF

V gene: TRBV7-3
J gene: TRBJ1-1
clone size: NA
D gene: NA
CDR3 DNA: TGTGCCAGCAGCTTAGTTGCCATCGACACTGAAGCTTTCTTT
CDR3 protein: CASSLVAIDTEAFF

V gene: TRBV23-1
J gene: TRBJ1-4
clone size: NA
D gene: NA
CDR3 DNA: TGCGCCAGCAGTCAAAAATCAGGGGACGATGCAACTAATGAAAAACTGTTTTTT
CDR3 protein: CASSQKSGDDATNEKLFF

V gene: TRBV30
J gene: TRBJ2-1
clone size: NA
D gene: NA
CDR3 DNA: TGTGCCTCCTCCCGCCCTAGCCGAAGATACAATGAGCAGTTCTTC
CDR3 protein: CASSRPSRRYNEQFF

V gene: TRBV19
J gene: TRBJ1-1
clone size: NA
D gene: NA
CDR3 DNA: TGTGCCAGTAGTATCCCAGCTGGCGCTGAAGCTTTCTTT
CDR3 protein: CASSIPAGAEAFF

V gene: TRBV18
J gene: TRBJ1-2
clone size: NA
D gene: NA
CDR3 DNA: TGTGCCAGCTCACCACCCAGGGGTGGCTACACCTTC
CDR3 protein: CASSPPRGGYTF

V gene: TRBV5-1
J gene: TRBJ1-1
clone size: once
D gene: NA
CDR3 DNA: TGCGCCAGCAGCCGTTCCGGGACCGGCGGCACTGAAGCTTTCTTT
CDR3 protein: CASSRSGTGGTEAFF

V gene: TRBV19
J gene: TRBJ2-3
clone size: NA
D gene: TRBD2
CDR3 DNA: TGTGCCAGTAGTTCCGGGACTAGCGGGACTCTAGCGCAGTATTTT
CDR3 protein: CASSSGTSGTLAQYF

V gene: TRBV2
J gene: TRBJ2-1
clone size: NA
D gene: TRBD2
CDR3 DNA: TGTGCCAGCAGTGAAGTTACCCTAGCGGGAGGGGATAGTGAGCAGTTCTTC
CDR3 protein: CASSEVTLAGGDSEQFF

V gene: TRBV7-2
J gene: TRBJ1-2
clone size: NA
D gene: NA
CDR3 DNA: TGTGCCAGCAGCTTAGCCGGGAGGACTAACTATGGCTACACCTTC
CDR3 protein: CASSLAGRTNYGYTF

V gene: TRBV4-2
J gene: TRBJ2-5
clone size: NA
D gene: NA
CDR3 DNA: TGTGCCAGCAGCCTTTCCGGGGGAGTGGCAGAGACCCAGTACTTC
CDR3 protein: CASSLSGGVAETQYF

V gene: TRBV29-1
J gene: TRBJ2-7
clone size: few
D gene: NA
CDR3 DNA: TGCAGCGTTGAAACGGGACCCTACGAGCAGTACTTC
CDR3 protein: CSVETGPYEQYF

V gene: TRBV27
J gene: TRBJ1-5
clone size: NA
D gene: NA
CDR3 DNA: TGTGCCAGTAACAACCAGGGCGCCAATCAGCCCCAGCATTTT
CDR3 protein: CASNNQGANQPQHF

V gene: TRBV7-3
J gene: TRBJ2-1
clone size: NA
D gene: TRBD2
CDR3 DNA: TGTGCCAGCAGCTTAGGGCGGGGGGGAAATGAGCAGTTCTTC
CDR3 protein: CASSLGRGGNEQFF

V gene: TRBV30
J gene: TRBJ2-3
clone size: NA
D gene: NA
CDR3 DNA: TGTGCCTGGAGGGACTTTGGAACAGATACGCAGTATTTT
CDR3 protein: CAWRDFGTDTQYF

V gene: TRBV10-3
J gene: TRBJ1-1
clone size: NA
D gene: TRBD1
CDR3 DNA: TGTGCCATCACCCTAGCCAGGGGGAGAGGAGGTGGGAGGATCGGGAACACTGAAGCTTTCTTT
CDR3 protein: CAITLARGRGGGRIGNTEAFF

V gene: TRBV19
J gene: TRBJ1-1
clone size: NA
D gene: NA
CDR3 DNA: TGTGCCAGTAGTATACTTGGAAACAGGGCGCACCCAGAAGCTTTCTTT
CDR3 protein: CASSILGNRAHPEAFF

V gene: TRBV15
J gene: TRBJ1-4
clone size: NA
D gene: NA
CDR3 DNA: TGTGCCACCAGCAGAGCCCCGGATGAAAAACTGTTTTTT
CDR3 protein: CATSRAPDEKLFF